A single sample is the source of the 21 T cell receptor beta chains below, sequenced in a study of blood T cell repertoires in COVID-19. The data were produced by immunoSEQ multiplex PCR, yet TCRdb's version contains in-frame clones alone and is incomplete. The table has under 80,000 clones, roughly 86% seen once. Sequenced sample: peripheral blood. These receptors were collected from a man between 70 and 80 years old with acute or convalescent COVID-19.

The J gene is TRBJ2-1, the V gene TRBV7-3; 8 nucleotides align to TRBD2. CDR1 is SGHTA and CDR2 is FQGTGA in the germline V gene. This CDR3 is built from 15 residues. J was trimmed by 10 bases and V by 5 bases; bases with no gene match: 13. The CDR3 DNA reads TGTGCCAGCAGCCCATCCGGGACTAGGCTAGAAGAGCAGTTCTTC. Translation gives CASSPSGTRLEEQFF.

V is TRBV12-3 or TRBV12-4 and J is TRBJ1-2; D possibly corresponds to TRBD1 (5 bases). This CDR3 is 12 amino acids long. V was shortened by 3 bases and J by 6 bases, with 8 bases between the two germline ends. The CDR3 is CASSFPGDGYTF. CDR3 nucleotides: TGTGCCAGCAGTTTCCCGGGGGATGGCTACACCTTC.

The gene calls are TRBV19 and TRBJ2-4, with TRBD2 matching over 10 bases. The germline gives CDR1 LNHDA, CDR2 SQIVND (reference sequence). V lost 9 bases and J lost 6; bases outside the gene matches: 8. The CDR3 is 14 amino acids. The CDR3 nucleotides read TGTGCCAGCGAAACTAGCGGGACAGGAAACATTCAGTACTTC. Translating gives CASETSGTGNIQYF.

The rearrangement joins TRBV19 to TRBJ2-7; the match to TRBD1 covers 8 bases. The CDR3 spans 18 residues. Germline V gives CDR1 LNHDA, CDR2 SQIVND (reference sequence). V was clipped by 2 bases and J by 5 bases; unmatched bases: 17. CDR3 sequence: CASSILFSGGQGGNEQYF. CDR3 DNA sequence: TGTGCCAGTAGTATACTGTTCAGCGGCGGACAGGGCGGCAACGAGCAGTACTTC. Full variable domain (remainder filled in from reference TRBV19 and TRBJ2-7): DGGITQSPKYLFRKEGQNVTLSCEQNLNHDAMYWYRQDPGQGLRLIYYSQIVNDFQKGDIAEGYSVSREKKESFPLTVTSAQKNPTAFYLCASSILFSGGQGGNEQYFGPGTRLTVT.

This clone appeared once. The gene calls are TRBV28 and TRBJ2-7; perhaps TRBD1 as D (5 bases). Germline V gene sequence: CDR1 MDHEN, CDR2 SYDVKM. The V gene lost 6 bases and the J gene lost 9 bases, with 24 bases spanning the gap. CDR3 length equals 15 residues. The CDR3 reads CASRVGVDSPPGQYF. The CDR3 region has the DNA TGTGCCAGCAGGGTGGGTGTAGACAGCCCCCCGGGGCAGTACTTC.

The chain has TRBV6-1 and TRBJ2-2, with 7 positions matching TRBD1. The CDR3 runs to 15 residues. In germline, CDR1 is MNHNS, CDR2 SASEGT. The V gene end was trimmed by 3 bases and the J gene end by 2 bases; junction bases not matched to a gene: 3. The CDR3 protein is CASSEYRGNTGELFF. CDR3 bases: TGTGCCAGCAGTGAGTACAGGGGAAACACCGGGGAGCTGTTTTTT.

This clone was seen only a few times. The chain links TRBV27 to TRBJ2-7; 7 bases agree with TRBD1. This CDR3 has 17 residues. V lost 6 bases to trimming and J lost 3 bases; unmatched junction nucleotides: 17. CDR1 MNHEY and CDR2 SMNVEV come from the germline V gene (reference sequence). The CDR3 spells CASRQRQGSALFYEQYF. The CDR3 region has the DNA TGTGCCAGCAGACAACGACAGGGATCGGCGCTATTCTACGAGCAGTACTTC.

This clone was detected only a few times. V usage is TRBV18 and J usage is TRBJ1-5; D is uncertain. The CDR3 runs to 15 residues. The germline V gene has CDR1 KGHSH and CDR2 LQKENI. Trimming left V 2 bases short and J 0 bases short, with 8 bases between. CDR3 nucleotide sequence: TGTGCCAGCTCACCATGGGCTGTTAGCAATCAGCCCCAGCATTTT. Its protein is CASSPWAVSNQPQHF.

This rearrangement joins TRBV7-9 to TRBJ2-2; possible D gene TRBD2, 5 bases. Germline values: CDR1 SEHNR, CDR2 FQNEAQ (reference sequence). V lost 1 base and J lost 1, with 7 bases in between. The CDR3 consists of 15 residues. The chain's CDR3 is CASSLDGGNTGELFF. In DNA form, the CDR3 reads TGTGCCAGCAGCTTAGATGGAGGGAACACCGGGGAGCTGTTTTTT.

This clone has just one count. The chain uses TRBV9 and TRBJ2-2, with TRBD2 identical over 7 bases. There are 15 residues in the CDR3. Germline V CDR1 and CDR2: SGDLS, YYNGEE. V trimming: 4 bases; J trimming: 3 bases; junction bases outside the gene matches: 6. The CDR3, as DNA: TGTGCCAGCAGCCACGGGGGAGGGTACACCGGGGAGCTGTTTTTT. It specifies CASSHGGGYTGELFF.

The V and J genes are TRBV12-5 and TRBJ1-2, with 7 bases matching TRBD1. Trimming cost V 1 base and J 0 bases; bases outside gene matches: 2. The CDR3 has 15 amino acids. CDR1 and CDR2 (germline): LGHNT, FRNRAP. The CDR3 coding sequence is TGTGCTAGTGGTTTGGGACAGGGAGCTAACTATGGCTACACCTTC. It is translated as CASGLGQGANYGYTF.

This sequence joins TRBV3-1 (or the pseudogene TRBV3-2) and TRBJ2-3, with a weak D call TRBD2 (5 bases). Germline V gene data show CDR1 as LGHDT and CDR2 as YNNKEL (reference sequence). V was cut by 1 base and J by 6 bases, with 20 bases left in between. The CDR3 has 17 amino acids. CDR3 amino acids: CASSQGMSGKVKDTQYF. The DNA of the CDR3 is TGTGCCAGCAGCCAAGGGATGAGCGGCAAGGTTAAGGATACGCAGTATTTT.

The chain is built from TRBV28 and TRBJ2-7; TRBD2 matches 10 bases. V trimming: 6 bases; J trimming: 1 base; junction bases outside the gene matches: 9. The germline CDR1 and CDR2 sequences are MDHEN and SYDVKM. This CDR3 region has 16 residues. In DNA, the CDR3 is TGTGCCAGCAGGGATAGGACTAGCGGTCGTTCCTACGAGCAGTACTTC. Its translation is CASRDRTSGRSYEQYF.

The J gene is TRBJ1-4, the V gene TRBV5-1, with D maybe TRBD1 (5 bases). Trimming removed 4 bases at V and 0 bases at J, with 10 bases between. The CDR3 is made up of 15 amino acids. Germline lookup yields CDR1 SGHRS and CDR2 YFSETQ. This CDR3 is CASSPTVTTNEKLFF. CDR3 nucleotide sequence: TGCGCCAGCAGCCCGACAGTTACAACTAATGAAAAACTGTTTTTT.

The rearrangement links TRBV5-4 to TRBJ1-1; D unclear. This CDR3 has 14 residues. Between the trimmed V and J ends, which lost 2 bases and 0 bases, there was a span of 8 bases. Germline lookup yields CDR1 SGHNT and CDR2 YYREEE (reference sequence). The CDR3, as DNA: TGTGCCAGCAGCTTTCAATCAGTGAACACTGAAGCTTTCTTT. It codes for CASSFQSVNTEAFF.

The gene calls are TRBV7-6 and TRBJ2-1; 9 bases fit TRBD2. The V segment lost 2 bases and the J segment 5 bases; nucleotides outside the gene matches: 4. There are 15 residues in the CDR3. CDR1 SGHVS and CDR2 FNYEAQ come from the germline V gene. Here the CDR3 reads CASSLIAGVNNEQFF. The DNA of the CDR3 is TGTGCCAGCAGCTTAATAGCGGGAGTCAACAATGAGCAGTTCTTC.

The CDR3 protein is CASSRGAPEEETQYF. CDR3 nucleotides: TGTGCCAGCAGCCGGGGGGCCCCAGAGGAAGAGACCCAGTACTTC. J is TRBJ2-5 and V is TRBV7-9; perhaps TRBD2 as D (7 bases). The ends were cut back, 5 bases at V and 3 bases at J, with 16 bases in the middle. The CDR3 has 15 residues. Germline CDR1 SEHNR, CDR2 FQNEAQ (reference sequence).

This rearrangement joins TRBV18 to TRBJ2-7, with a tentative D call TRBD1 (5 bases). The CDR3 has 17 residues. V was clipped by 3 bases and J by 1 base, with 19 bases between them. The V gene's germline CDR1 is KGHSH and CDR2 LQKENI. This chain's CDR3 is CASSPSQGIARSYEQYF. The CDR3 DNA reads TGTGCCAGCTCACCGTCTCAGGGTATTGCCAGGTCCTACGAGCAGTACTTC. The full variable domain, with the rest looked up from reference TRBV18 and TRBJ2-7, is NAGVMQNPRHLVRRRGQEARLRCSPMKGHSHVYWYRQLPEEGLKFMVYLQKENIIDESGMPKERFSAEFPKEGPSILRIQQVVRGDSAAYFCASSPSQGIARSYEQYFGPGTRLTVT.

This sequence joins TRBV19 and TRBJ1-6; maybe TRBD1 (5 bases). CDR1 and CDR2 (germline): LNHDA, SQIVND (reference sequence). Trimming shortened V by 7 bases and J by 5 bases, and 9 bases separated the two germline ends. CDR3 length equals 13 residues. CDR3 DNA: TGTGCCAGTATGGACACCGATAATTCACCCCTCCACTTT. This translates into CASMDTDNSPLHF.

The chain uses TRBV2 and TRBJ1-6; TRBD1 matches at 7 bases. The CDR3 runs 14 residues. Germline V gene lookup returns CDR1 SNHLY and CDR2 FYNNEI. V lost 7 bases and J lost 6; bases outside the gene matches: 6. In nucleotides, the CDR3 is TGTGCCAGCAAAAGGGACAGAAGTAATTCACCCCTCCACTTT. Its protein is CASKRDRSNSPLHF.

CDR3 residues: CAIRGGTSGINEQFF. CDR3 nucleotides: TGTGCCATCAGGGGGGGGACTAGCGGGATTAATGAGCAGTTCTTC. The gene calls are TRBV10-3 and TRBJ2-1, with TRBD2 matching over 13 bases. This CDR3 has 15 amino acids. Germline V gene sequence: CDR1 ENHRY, CDR2 SYGVKD. Trimming removed 6 bases from V and 7 bases from J; junction bases left unmatched: 6.